These 13 T cell receptor beta chains share one sample of origin, sequenced in a study of T cells after yellow fever vaccination. In TCRdb, the 5' RACE reads were re-called with MiXCR into one record per CDR3 protein. The table shows 200,000 to 250,000 distinct CDR3 sequences, with 6.9% occurring only once. Source: CD4+ T cells sorted from PBMCs, taken 15 days after the yellow fever booster vaccination. The receptor set was obtained from a man aged 25-45 years who received the YFV17D yellow fever vaccine.

This clonotype has ten or more counts. The CDR3 spells CASSQEGGAVNEQFF. The CDR3 DNA sequence: TGCGCCAGCAGCCAAGAAGGGGGTGCCGTGAATGAGCAGTTCTTC. The J gene is TRBJ2-1, the V gene TRBV4-3, with a tentative D call TRBD1 (6 bases). The ends were cut back, 0 bases at V and 7 bases at J, with 13 bases in the middle. Germline V CDR1 and CDR2: LGHNA, YSLEER. The length of the CDR3 is 15 residues.

This clonotype was detected only a few times. This rearrangement joins TRBV9 to TRBJ2-5; 8 nucleotides agree with TRBD2. V gave up 2 bases and J gave up 2 bases; unmatched junction bases: 5. There are 15 residues in the CDR3. Per germline, CDR1 SGDLS and CDR2 YYNGEE. The DNA for the CDR3 is TGTGCCAGCAGCGTTGCTAGCGGGTTACAAGAGACCCAGTACTTC. This encodes CASSVASGLQETQYF.

This clonotype was observed a few times. This rearrangement joins TRBV3-1 to TRBJ2-3, with D possibly called TRBD1 or TRBD2 (6 bases each). The CDR3 runs to 18 residues. Looked up from germline, CDR1 is LGHDT and CDR2 is YNNKEL (reference sequence). The ends were cut back, 0 bases at V and 4 bases at J, with 20 bases in the middle. The CDR3 spells CASSQEDSGVTSSDTQYF. For the CDR3, the DNA is TGTGCCAGCAGCCAAGAGGACAGCGGAGTCACTAGCTCAGATACGCAGTATTTT.

The chain uses TRBV5-1 and TRBJ2-3; D uncertain. There are 14 residues in the CDR3. Looked up from germline, CDR1 is SGHRS and CDR2 is YFSETQ. V was trimmed by 3 bases and J by 5 bases, leaving 13 bases between them. The CDR3 spells CASSSLPSGDTQYF. The CDR3 nucleotides are TGCGCCAGCAGCTCCCTCCCGTCGGGAGATACGCAGTATTTT.

In nucleotides, the CDR3 is TGTGCCAGCAGCCCAAGGACTAGCTATGAGACCCAGTACTTC. Its translation is CASSPRTSYETQYF. The V call is TRBV9, the J call TRBJ2-5; 8 nucleotides line up with TRBD2. CDR3 length: 14 amino acids. J gave up 5 bases and V 4 bases, and 7 bases lay outside the gene matches. Germline CDR1 SGDLS, CDR2 YYNGEE.

This clonotype was observed a few times. The chain is built from TRBV12-3 or TRBV12-4 and TRBJ1-1; D is uncertain. This CDR3 is 13 amino acids long. Trimming stripped 7 bases from V and 0 bases from J, with 9 bases between. The chain's CDR3 is CASTIEMNTEAFF. The CDR3 coding sequence is TGTGCCAGCACTATCGAAATGAACACTGAAGCTTTCTTT.

The CDR3 sequence is CAIRAINSPLHF. The CDR3 DNA reads TGTGCCATCCGGGCCATTAATTCACCCCTCCACTTT. V and J are TRBV28 and TRBJ1-6; D gene unclear. CDR3 length: 12 residues. The V gene lost 10 bases and the J gene lost 6 bases, with 10 bases spanning the gap. Germline CDR1 reads MDHEN; CDR2 reads SYDVKM.

The V gene is TRBV24-1, the J gene TRBJ2-1, with 14 bases aligning to TRBD2. Germline V gives CDR1 KGHDR, CDR2 SFDVKD. The CDR3 has 15 amino acids. V trimming: 2 bases; J trimming: 8 bases; junction bases outside the gene matches: 1. The DNA of the CDR3 is TGTGCCACCAGTGATTCGGGACTAGCGGGAGATGAGCAGTTCTTC. The encoded protein is CATSDSGLAGDEQFF.

This clonotype was observed a handful of times. Here the CDR3 DNA reads TGCGCCAGCGCTATTACGGGCTCCTACAATGAGCAGTTCTTC. The encoded protein is CASAITGSYNEQFF. The chain is built from TRBV5-1 and TRBJ2-1, with no clear D. Trimming took 7 bases from V and 0 from J, leaving 11 bases between them. This CDR3 region has 14 residues. CDR1 and CDR2 (germline): SGHRS, YFSETQ.

In its sample, this clonotype was seen many times. This chain links TRBV5-1 with TRBJ2-2, with 8 bases aligning to TRBD2. The length of the CDR3 is 14 residues. J gave up 4 bases and V 4 bases, and 3 bases lay outside the gene matches. Germline lookup yields CDR1 SGHRS and CDR2 YFSETQ. DNA of the CDR3: TGCGCCAGCAGCACTAGCGGTTCCACCGGGGAGCTGTTTTTT. It codes for CASSTSGSTGELFF.

This clonotype was detected only a few times. The gene calls are TRBV10-2 and TRBJ2-1; D not resolved. V lost 0 bases, J lost 9 bases, and 6 bases lay in between. The CDR3 sequence is 12 residues long. Germline assignment: CDR1 WSHSY and CDR2 SAAADI. In nucleotides, the CDR3 is TGCGCCAGCAGTGAGTCTAGGGTTGAGCAGTTCTTC. It is translated as CASSESRVEQFF.

This clonotype was observed a few times. V and J are TRBV9 and TRBJ1-1; no reliable D call. Per the germline V gene, CDR1 is SGDLS and CDR2 is YYNGEE. The CDR3 runs 13 residues. V shed 2 bases and J shed 5 bases, with 10 bases lying between them. The CDR3 loop reads CASSVGGSTEAFF. The CDR3 nucleotides are TGTGCCAGCAGCGTCGGTGGGTCAACTGAAGCTTTCTTT.

This clonotype was observed a few times. V gene TRBV20-1 combines with J gene TRBJ2-1; D is possibly TRBD2 (6 bases). In germline, CDR1 is DFQATT, CDR2 SNEGSKA (reference sequence). Trimming took off 0 bases at V and 5 bases at J, with 23 bases between the two ends. The CDR3 covers 18 residues. CDR3 in DNA: TGCAGTGCTAGAGAAGTGAAGGGAGGCTCGTGGTCGGACAATGAGCAGTTCTTC. Amino acids: CSAREVKGGSWSDNEQFF.